This T cell receptor (beta chain) was captured by sequencing in a study of shared clonotypes between healthy human individuals. Investigators spread the genomic DNA of each subset evenly over several immunoSEQ plates. Profiling relied on immunoSEQ multiplex PCR, and the TCRdb table lists in-frame clones only, not all of them. The sample consists of around 1.1 million clones, around 77% of them appearing once. This clone was detected a few times. The CDR3 has 12 residues. Per germline, CDR1 SQVTM and CDR2 ANQGSEA. Trimming stripped 5 bases from V and 3 bases from J, with 10 bases between. Both subsets, CD45RA+ naive and CD45RA-negative memory, were split from the CD4+ cells.

Sample: memory CD4+ T cells from PBMCs. Noted subset: CD45RA-negative fraction. This clonotype originated in a man between 18 and 35 years old in good health. Some clones in this sample may be carry-over from other donors' samples. The chain couples TRBV29-1 to TRBJ1-2, with no clear D. CDR3 amino acids: CSVNRGDYGYTF. The CDR3 nucleotides read TGCAGCGTTAATCGGGGAGACTATGGCTACACCTTC.